This T cell receptor (beta chain) derives from a study of tumor-infiltrating lymphocytes in primary liver carcinoma. Unsorted whole blood supplied the blood RNA, and germline DNA was isolated too. About this clonotype itself: This is likely a read error, given that the CDR3 carries no conserved phenylalanine or tryptophan at its end.

The V gene lost 4 bases and the J gene lost 6 bases, with 15 bases spanning the gap. This CDR3 is 14 amino acids long. The germline gives CDR1 LGHNA, CDR2 YNFKEQ. With a constant-region primer, TCR beta cDNA was made from about 0.55 ug of total RNA. Three-round nested multiplex PCR performed with slightly modified ARM-PCR produced the TCR beta libraries. A C-beta reverse primer and TRBV1-TRBV30 forward primers served in each of the first two PCR rounds, at roughly 10 cycles apiece. One entry per CDR3 protein, called by TCRdb with MiXCR from the multiplex PCR reads. The sample shows fewer than 250,000 distinct CDR3 sequences, 65% of them seen only once.

Sequencing used peripheral blood. The chain employs TRBV4-2 and TRBJ1-2; TRBD1 might be the D (5 bases). This TCR derives from a woman aged 55-69 years with primary liver carcinoma and hepatitis B virus infection. The CDR3 protein is CASSLGGFENGYTL. In DNA form, the CDR3 reads TGTGCCAGCAGCCTCGGGGGTTTTGAAAATGGCTACACCTTA.